The 3 T cell receptor beta chains listed next were all sequenced from one sample in a study of vaccination and CD4 T cells after COVID-19. With the Oncomine TCR Beta short-read assay, DNA from cultured CD4+ T cells was sequenced. TCRdb redid the calling of the PCR reads with MiXCR, one entry per CDR3 protein. The repertoire holds about 20,000 distinct CDR3 sequences, around half seen once, with 6.5% to 8.5% in the top ten. These TCRs are of unknown antigen specificity. This sample's treatment: roughly nine-day PBMC culture with coronavirus spike peptide pools or control peptides (ViraFEST assay). The sample consisted of CD4+ T cells from blood, cultured in vitro. The receptors were gathered from a human donor who had recovered from COVID-19.

This clonotype occurred a few times. This chain connects TRBV6-4 to TRBJ1-6; unclear D gene. Germline assignment: CDR1 MRHNA and CDR2 SNTAGT. The length of the CDR3 is 14 residues. Trimming removed 4 bases from V and 10 bases from J, with 14 bases in between. The DNA of the CDR3 is TGTGCCAGCAGTGTGGCATCGGCTGGGTCACCCCTCCACTTT. Encoded protein: CASSVASAGSPLHF.

Only a few counts were recorded for this clonotype. The V call is TRBV11-2, the J call TRBJ2-3; a possible D gene is TRBD1 (5 bases). The germline V gene has CDR1 SGHAT and CDR2 FQNNGV. The V end lost 1 base, the J end lost 0 bases, and 23 bases lay between the germline ends. This CDR3 spans 20 amino acids. CDR3 loop: CASSLGRATQGVNSTDTQYF. Written as DNA, the CDR3 is TGTGCCAGCAGCTTAGGCAGGGCGACCCAGGGCGTTAATAGCACAGATACGCAGTATTTT.

The V and J genes are TRBV20-1 and TRBJ2-7; the match to TRBD2 covers 12 bases. The trim removed 0 bases at V and 2 bases at J, leaving 8 bases unmatched. Looked up from germline, CDR1 is DFQATT and CDR2 is SNEGSKA (reference sequence). CDR3 length: 17 residues. CDR3 sequence (DNA): TGCAGTGCTAGAGATCCCTTTGGACTAGCGGGACCCTACGAGCAGTACTTC. Translation gives CSARDPFGLAGPYEQYF.